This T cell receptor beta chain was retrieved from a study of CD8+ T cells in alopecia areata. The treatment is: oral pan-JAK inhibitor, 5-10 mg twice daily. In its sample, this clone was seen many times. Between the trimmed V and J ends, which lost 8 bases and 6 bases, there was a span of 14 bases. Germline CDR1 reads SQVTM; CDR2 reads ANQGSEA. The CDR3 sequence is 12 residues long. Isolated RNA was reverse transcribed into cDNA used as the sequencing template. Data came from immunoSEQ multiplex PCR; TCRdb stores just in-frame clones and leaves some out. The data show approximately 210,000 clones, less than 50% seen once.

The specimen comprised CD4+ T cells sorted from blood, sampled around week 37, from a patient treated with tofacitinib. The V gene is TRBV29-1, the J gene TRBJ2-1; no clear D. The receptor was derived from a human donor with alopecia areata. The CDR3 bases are TGCAGCACCCGCCGGGCCAGCAATGAGCAGTTCTTC. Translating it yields CSTRRASNEQFF.